Described below is a single T cell receptor beta chain sequence and its context. Its specific antigen is unknown. Base qualities are missing; no much larger clone stands one base away. Genomic DNA was extracted from sorted cells for sequencing of the TCRbeta CDR3 region. TCRbeta CDR3 regions were sequenced using the immunoSEQ Assay. The table comes from immuneACCESS by way of TCRdb, which keeps in-frame sequences with V and J called. Part of the clones is missing from these tables; in studies checked, under half for an unresolved V gene and the rest for unknown reasons. Present in this sample are about 55,000 clones, approximately 86% of which were seen just once. The ten biggest clones cover roughly 12% of the sample. Patients with a history of autoimmune disease or receiving systemic immunosuppression were excluded from the trial. Peripheral blood for TCR sequencing was drawn from every dose cohort at baseline, at cycle 4 day 1 and at cycle 7 day 1. The samples were drawn from a first-in-human, open-label, multicenter phase I dose-escalation trial of ivuxolimab. Adults with locally advanced or metastatic melanoma, renal cell carcinoma, hepatocellular carcinoma or head and neck squamous cell carcinoma were enrolled in the trial. Before TCR sequencing, CD4+ and CD8+ T cells were separately sorted from peripheral blood.

Based on the germline V gene (reference sequence), the CDR1 and CDR2 sequences are LNHDA and SQIVND. V drops 3 bases and J drops 6 bases, leaving 14 bases in between. The CDR3, from cysteine to phenylalanine, totals 14 residues. CDR3 DNA only is kept here, 42 bases in frame from base 1. This record comes from a study of OX40 agonist ivuxolimab in advanced cancers. About the full investigation: Ivuxolimab was an agonistic, fully human IgG2 monoclonal antibody directed against OX40 (CD134), a costimulatory receptor. Intravenous ivuxolimab was administered to patients every 2 weeks at six dose levels: 0.01, 0.1, 0.3, 1.5, 3 and 10 mg/kg. Among the approximately 50 dose-escalation patients, about 20 had hepatocellular carcinoma, 15 melanoma, 9 renal cell carcinoma and 9 head and neck cancer. In the dose-escalation cohort, about four fifths of patients were male, and the mean age was 60 years with a range of 23 to 79. Prior anti-PD-1, anti-PD-L1 or anti-CTLA-4 therapy was permitted, and approximately 42% of dose-escalation patients had received checkpoint inhibitors. Partial responses were achieved by three dose-escalation patients, of whom one had hepatocellular carcinoma and two had cutaneous melanoma. The purpose of peripheral TCRbeta sequencing was to test whether ivuxolimab changed TCR sequence diversity and led to clonal T-cell expansion. The monotherapy dose-escalation portion (N of about 50 patients) of the phase I ivuxolimab trial is reported in the paper.

General conclusions and limits of the study: At doses of 0.1 to 3.0 mg/kg, clonal expansion of both CD4+ and CD8+ T cells in blood was seen between baseline and week 6. Partial responders in the 0.1-3.0 mg/kg groups had among the lowest normalized peripheral clonal expansion, especially among CD8+ T cells. Low levels of normalized T-cell clonal expansion were also seen in some patients who did not respond. After ivuxolimab, expanded clones were on average more numerous among CD8+ T cells than among CD4+ T cells. The antigen specificity of the clonally expanded peripheral T cells was not determined.

The clonotype comes from an adult with an advanced solid tumor such as melanoma, head and neck, liver or kidney cancer. The source material was CD4+ or CD8+ T cells sorted from blood, sampled in a trial of the OX40 agonist ivuxolimab. Here the chain combines TRBV19 and TRBJ1-2; the D gene is not confidently resolved. The DNA is TGTGCCAGTAGTATCAGAGGCGAGGGAAATGGCTACACCTTC. Translated, it gives CASSIRGEGNGYTF.